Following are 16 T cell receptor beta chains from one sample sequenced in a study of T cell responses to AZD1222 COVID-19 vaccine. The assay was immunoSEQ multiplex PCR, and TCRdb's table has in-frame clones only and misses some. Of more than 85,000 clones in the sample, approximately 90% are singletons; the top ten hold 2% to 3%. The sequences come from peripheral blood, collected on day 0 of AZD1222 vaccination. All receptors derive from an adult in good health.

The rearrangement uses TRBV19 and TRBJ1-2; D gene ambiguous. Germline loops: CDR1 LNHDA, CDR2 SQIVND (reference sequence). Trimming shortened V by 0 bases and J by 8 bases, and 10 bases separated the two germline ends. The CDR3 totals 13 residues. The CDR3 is CASSIDGEGGYTF. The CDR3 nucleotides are TGTGCCAGTAGTATAGATGGAGAGGGAGGCTACACCTTC.

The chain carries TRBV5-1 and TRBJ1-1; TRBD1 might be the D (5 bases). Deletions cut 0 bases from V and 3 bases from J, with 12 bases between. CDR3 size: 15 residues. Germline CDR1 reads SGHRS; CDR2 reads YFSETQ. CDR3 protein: CASSLGGTQYTEAFF. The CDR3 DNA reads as TGCGCCAGCAGCTTGGGAGGGACCCAGTACACTGAAGCTTTCTTT.

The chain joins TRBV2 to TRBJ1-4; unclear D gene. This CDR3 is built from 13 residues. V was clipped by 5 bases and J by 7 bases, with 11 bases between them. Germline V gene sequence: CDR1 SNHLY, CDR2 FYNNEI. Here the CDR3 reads CASSPGSSEKLFF. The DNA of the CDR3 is TGTGCCAGCAGTCCAGGAAGTTCTGAAAAACTGTTTTTT.

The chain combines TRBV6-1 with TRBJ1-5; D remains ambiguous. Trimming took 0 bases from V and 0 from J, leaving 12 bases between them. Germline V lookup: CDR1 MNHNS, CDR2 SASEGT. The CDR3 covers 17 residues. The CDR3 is CASSEALARNSNQPQHF. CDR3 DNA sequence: TGTGCCAGCAGTGAAGCCCTAGCCCGGAATAGCAATCAGCCCCAGCATTTT.

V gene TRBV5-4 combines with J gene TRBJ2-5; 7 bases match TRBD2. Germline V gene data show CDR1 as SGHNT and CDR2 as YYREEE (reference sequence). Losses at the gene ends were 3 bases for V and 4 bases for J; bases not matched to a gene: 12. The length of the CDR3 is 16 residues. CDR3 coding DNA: TGTGCCAGCAGCTCTCGGACGTTCCGGGGGGTAGAGACCCAGTACTTC. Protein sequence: CASSSRTFRGVETQYF. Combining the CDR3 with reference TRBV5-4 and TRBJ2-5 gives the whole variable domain ETGVTQSPTHLIKTRGQQVTLRCSSQSGHNTVSWYQQALGQGPQFIFQYYREEENGRGNFPPRFSGLQFPNYSSELNVNALELDDSALYLCASSSRTFRGVETQYFGPGTRLLVL.

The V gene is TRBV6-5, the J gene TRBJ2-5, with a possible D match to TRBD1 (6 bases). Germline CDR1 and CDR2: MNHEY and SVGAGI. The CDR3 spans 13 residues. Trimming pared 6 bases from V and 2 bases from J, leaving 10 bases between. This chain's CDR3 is CASRGQLQETQYF. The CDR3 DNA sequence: TGTGCCAGCAGAGGACAGTTGCAAGAGACCCAGTACTTC.

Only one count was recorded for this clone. The CDR3 loop is CASEDSNSGNSPLHF. The CDR3 DNA is TGTGCCAGCGAAGACAGTAACTCCGGGAATTCACCCCTCCACTTT. The chain couples TRBV5-8 to TRBJ1-6, with a weak D call TRBD1 (5 bases). Germline V CDR1 and CDR2: SGHTS, YDEGEE. The CDR3 has 15 residues. Trimming shortened V by 7 bases and J by 7 bases, and 18 bases separated the two germline ends.

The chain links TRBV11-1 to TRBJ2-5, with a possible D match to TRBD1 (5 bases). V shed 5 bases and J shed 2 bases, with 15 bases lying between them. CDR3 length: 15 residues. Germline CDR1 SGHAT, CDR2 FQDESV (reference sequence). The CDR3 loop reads CASSPQGALQETQYF. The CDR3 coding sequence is TGTGCCAGCAGCCCCCAAGGGGCGTTACAAGAGACCCAGTACTTC.

The CDR3 bases are TGTGCCAGCCGCCCAATTGACGGAGACCATCAGCCCCAGCATTTT. Translated: CASRPIDGDHQPQHF. The chain carries TRBV6-5 and TRBJ1-5, with D uncertain. The CDR3 runs to 15 residues. The V end lost 8 bases, the J end lost 5 bases, and 19 bases lay between the germline ends. Germline CDR1 is MNHEY and CDR2 is SVGAGI.

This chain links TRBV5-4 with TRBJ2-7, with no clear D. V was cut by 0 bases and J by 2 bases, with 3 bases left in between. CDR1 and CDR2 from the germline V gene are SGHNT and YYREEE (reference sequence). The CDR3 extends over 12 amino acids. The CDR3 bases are TGTGCCAGCAGCTTGGGTGCCTACGAGCAGTACTTC. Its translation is CASSLGAYEQYF.

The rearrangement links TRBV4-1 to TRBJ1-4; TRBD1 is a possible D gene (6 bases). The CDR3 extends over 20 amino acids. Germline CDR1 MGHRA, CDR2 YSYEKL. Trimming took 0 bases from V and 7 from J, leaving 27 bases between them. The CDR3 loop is CASSQDSAVRGGEDSEKLFF. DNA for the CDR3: TGCGCCAGCAGCCAAGATAGTGCGGTTAGGGGGGGCGAGGATAGTGAAAAACTGTTTTTT.

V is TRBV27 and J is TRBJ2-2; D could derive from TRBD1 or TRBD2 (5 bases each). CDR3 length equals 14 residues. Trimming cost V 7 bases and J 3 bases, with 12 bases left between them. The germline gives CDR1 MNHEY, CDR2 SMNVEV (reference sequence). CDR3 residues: CASTYGTHTGELFF. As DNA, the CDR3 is TGTGCCAGCACCTATGGGACGCACACCGGGGAGCTGTTTTTT.

This CDR3 is CASRYFLDRGRYEQYF. The CDR3 DNA reads as TGTGCCAGCAGATATTTCCTTGACAGGGGAAGGTACGAGCAGTACTTC. The chain links TRBV28 to TRBJ2-7; 8 bases align to TRBD1. CDR1 and CDR2 from the germline V gene are MDHEN and SYDVKM. This CDR3 comprises 16 residues. With 6 bases clipped from V and 4 bases from J, the junction kept 14 bases outside the gene matches.

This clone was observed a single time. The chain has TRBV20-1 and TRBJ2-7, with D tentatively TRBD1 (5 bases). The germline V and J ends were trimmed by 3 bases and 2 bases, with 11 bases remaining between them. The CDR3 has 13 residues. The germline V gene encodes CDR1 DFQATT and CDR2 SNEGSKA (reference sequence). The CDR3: CSASGAKAYEQYF. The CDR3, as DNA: TGCAGTGCTAGTGGGGCTAAAGCCTACGAGCAGTACTTC.

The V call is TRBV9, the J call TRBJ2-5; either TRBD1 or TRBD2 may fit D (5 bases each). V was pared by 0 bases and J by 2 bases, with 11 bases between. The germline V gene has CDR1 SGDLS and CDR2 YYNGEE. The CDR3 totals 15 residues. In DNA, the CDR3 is TGTGCCAGCAGCGTAGGGGGGACCCGACAAGAGACCCAGTACTTC. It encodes CASSVGGTRQETQYF.

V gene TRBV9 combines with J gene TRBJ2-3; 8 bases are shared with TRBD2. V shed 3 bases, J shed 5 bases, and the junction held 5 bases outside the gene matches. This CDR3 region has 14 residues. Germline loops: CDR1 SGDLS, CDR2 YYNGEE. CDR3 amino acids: CASSAPSGRDTQYF. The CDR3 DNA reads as TGTGCCAGCAGCGCACCCAGCGGGAGAGATACGCAGTATTTT.